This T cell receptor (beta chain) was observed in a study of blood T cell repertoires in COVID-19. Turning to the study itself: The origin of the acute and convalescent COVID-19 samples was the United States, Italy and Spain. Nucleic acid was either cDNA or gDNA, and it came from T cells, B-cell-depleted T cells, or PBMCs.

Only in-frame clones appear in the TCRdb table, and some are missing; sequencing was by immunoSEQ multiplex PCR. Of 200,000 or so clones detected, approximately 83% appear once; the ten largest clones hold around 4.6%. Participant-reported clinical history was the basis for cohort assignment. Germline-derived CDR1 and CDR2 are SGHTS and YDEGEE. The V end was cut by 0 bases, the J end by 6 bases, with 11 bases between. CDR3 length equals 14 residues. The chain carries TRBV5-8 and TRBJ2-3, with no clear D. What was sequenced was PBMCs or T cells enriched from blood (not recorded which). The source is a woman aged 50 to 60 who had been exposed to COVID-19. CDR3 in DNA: TGTGCCAGCAGCTTGGGAGGAAGTTCGGATACGCAGTATTTT. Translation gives CASSLGGSSDTQYF.